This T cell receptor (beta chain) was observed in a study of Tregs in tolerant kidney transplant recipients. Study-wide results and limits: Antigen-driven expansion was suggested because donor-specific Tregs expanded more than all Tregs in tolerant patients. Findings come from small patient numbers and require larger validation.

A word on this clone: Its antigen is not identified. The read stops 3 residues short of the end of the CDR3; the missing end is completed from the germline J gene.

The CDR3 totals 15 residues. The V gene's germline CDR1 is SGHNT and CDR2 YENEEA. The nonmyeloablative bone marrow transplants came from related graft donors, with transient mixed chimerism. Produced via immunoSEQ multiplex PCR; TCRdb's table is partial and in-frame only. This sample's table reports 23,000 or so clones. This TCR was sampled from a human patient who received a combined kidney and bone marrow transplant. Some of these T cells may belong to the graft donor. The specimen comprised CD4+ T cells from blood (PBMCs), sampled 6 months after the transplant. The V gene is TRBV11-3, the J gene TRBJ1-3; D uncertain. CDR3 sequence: CASRLEQNSGNTIYF. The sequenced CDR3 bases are TGTGCAAGTCGCTTAGAACAGAACTCTGGAAACACC.